Listed below are T cell receptor beta chains from one sample, sequenced in a study of blood T cells in healthy people across ages. Each CDR3 protein is one row after TCRdb ran MiXCR on the 5' RACE reads. The table shows 1.5 million to 1.8 million distinct CDR3 sequences, with approximately 39% occurring only once. What was sequenced was blood. These receptors originate from a woman aged 18-29 years in good health. Each CDR3 is given with its conserved first and last residue. D genes are given only for firm matches. Rows give clone size only sometimes, using once, few, many, or a class for an expanded clone.

D gene | J gene | clone size | V gene | CDR3 protein | CDR3 DNA
- | TRBJ1-5 | - | TRBV27 | CASSPVGRDTQAQPQHF | TGTGCCAGCAGTCCCGTGGGACGGGACACCCAAGCGCAGCCCCAGCATTTT
TRBD2 | TRBJ2-3 | few | TRBV6-1 | CASSEASGGATDTQYF | TGTGCCAGCAGTGAAGCTAGCGGGGGGGCCACAGATACGCAGTATTTT
- | TRBJ2-5 | - | TRBV29-1 | CSVGARGETQYF | TGCAGCGTTGGTGCGAGGGGAGAGACCCAGTACTTC
TRBD1 | TRBJ2-5 | few | TRBV7-3 | CASSDTGGWQETQYF | TGTGCCAGCAGCGATACAGGGGGTTGGCAAGAGACCCAGTACTTC
TRBD2 | TRBJ2-7 | - | TRBV6-2/TRBV6-3 | CASSWASGEYEQYF | TGTGCCAGCAGTTGGGCTAGCGGGGAGTACGAGCAGTACTTC
- | TRBJ2-5 | - | TRBV6-2/TRBV6-3 | CASSYIGTFYGRETQYF | TGTGCCAGCAGTTACATAGGTACTTTTTACGGAAGGGAGACCCAGTACTTC
TRBD2 | TRBJ2-3 | few | TRBV20-1 | CSARVSGGSGTDTQYF | TGCAGTGCTAGAGTTAGCGGGGGAAGTGGCACAGATACGCAGTATTTT
TRBD2 | TRBJ2-1 | - | TRBV4-3 | CASSQPQTSGAYNEQFF | TGCGCCAGCAGCCAACCTCAGACTAGCGGGGCTTACAATGAGCAGTTCTTC
- | TRBJ2-1 | - | TRBV20-1 | CSANFGRLSEQFF | TGCAGTGCTAACTTCGGCAGGCTTAGCGAGCAGTTCTTC
- | TRBJ1-1 | - | TRBV6-5 | CASSLGFVGDYTEAFF | TGTGCCAGCAGCCTCGGATTCGTTGGGGATTACACTGAAGCTTTCTTT
- | TRBJ1-1 | - | TRBV18 | CASSNGQITEAFF | TGTGCCAGCTCAAATGGGCAGATCACTGAAGCTTTCTTT
- | TRBJ1-2 | - | TRBV27 | CASSLKATGYYGYTF | TGTGCCAGCAGTTTAAAAGCTACCGGATACTATGGCTACACCTTC
- | TRBJ2-3 | - | TRBV7-2 | CASSLSFVGTDTQYF | TGTGCCAGCAGCTTATCCTTTGTGGGCACAGATACGCAGTATTTT
- | TRBJ2-5 | few | TRBV7-2 | CASSNYGETQYF | TGTGCCAGCAGCAACTATGGAGAGACCCAGTACTTC
- | TRBJ2-2 | few | TRBV3-1 | CASSQLGGSNTGELFF | TGTGCCAGCAGCCAACTTGGCGGCTCGAACACCGGGGAGCTGTTTTTT
TRBD1 | TRBJ2-7 | few | TRBV5-4 | CASSILPGQSYEQYF | TGTGCCAGCAGTATTTTACCGGGACAGTCCTACGAGCAGTACTTC
- | TRBJ1-1 | few | TRBV7-2 | CASSFAYRRGAEAFF | TGTGCCAGCAGCTTCGCCTACAGACGAGGGGCTGAAGCTTTCTTT
- | TRBJ1-6 | - | TRBV7-2 | CASSLSGHESSYNSPLHF | TGTGCCAGCAGCTTGTCGGGACATGAAAGCTCCTATAATTCACCCCTCCACTTT
TRBD1 | TRBJ1-1 | - | TRBV12-3/TRBV12-4 | CASTGQGMNTEAFF | TGTGCCAGCACGGGACAGGGAATGAACACTGAAGCTTTCTTT
- | TRBJ1-2 | - | TRBV11-2 | CASSLLGRGGYGYTF | TGTGCCAGCAGCCTCCTGGGACGGGGAGGCTATGGCTACACCTTC
TRBD1 | TRBJ1-1 | - | TRBV30 | CAWSFMTGRSEAFF | TGTGCCTGGAGTTTTATGACAGGGAGGAGTGAAGCTTTCTTT
- | TRBJ1-2 | - | TRBV18 | CASSPPGTLGYTF | TGTGCCAGCTCACCACCCGGGACACTTGGCTACACCTTC
- | TRBJ2-7 | few | TRBV25-1 | CASSVPYEQYF | TGTGCCAGCAGTGTACCCTACGAGCAGTACTTC
TRBD2 | TRBJ2-3 | few | TRBV10-3 | CAIRASGAGTDTQYF | TGTGCCATCAGGGCTAGCGGGGCTGGCACAGATACGCAGTATTTT
TRBD1 | TRBJ2-6 | - | TRBV29-1 | CSVAGTGEKDSGANVLTF | TGCAGCGTGGCCGGGACAGGGGAAAAAGACTCTGGGGCCAACGTCCTGACTTTC